A single TCR beta chain is shown here with its context. This entry is derived from a study of T-cell memory formation after mild COVID-19. For the study at large: TCR clusters showed largely donor specificity.

The CDR3 consists of 13 residues. The V end was cut by 2 bases, the J end by 0 bases, with 2 bases between. Germline V gene sequence: CDR1 SGHVS, CDR2 FQNEAQ. From 5'RACE with constant-segment primers came TCR alpha and TCR beta cDNA libraries that carried sample barcodes and UMIs. One entry per CDR3 protein results from TCRdb running MiXCR on the 5' RACE reads. This sample has hundreds of thousands of distinct CDR3 sequences, with approximately 29% found just once. This receptor was identified in an adult woman who had mild COVID-19 (a few samples of this study predate the infection). Cell type and time point are not known. Sequencing used PBMCs or a T cell subset sorted from them (not recorded which). The chain employs TRBV7-8 and TRBJ2-4; no firm D call. CDR3 coding DNA: TGTGCCAGCAGCTTAAAAGCCAAAAACATTCAGTACTTC. It yields the protein CASSLKAKNIQYF.